The 27 T cell receptor beta chains presented below share a single source sample, sequenced in a study of blood T cell repertoires in COVID-19. Using immunoSEQ multiplex PCR, the repertoire was profiled, and TCRdb retains in-frame clones only, with some absent. The sample has 200,000 to 300,000 clones, around 86% seen once. Sequencing used peripheral blood. The receptors were sampled from a man aged 30 to 45 who had recovered from COVID-19.

A few counts support this clone. The DNA for the CDR3 is TGCGCCAGCAGCCCTGGACAGGGTGAAGAGACCCAGTACTTC. Its translation: CASSPGQGEETQYF. V gene TRBV5-1 combines with J gene TRBJ2-5; the match to TRBD1 covers 8 bases. V shed 4 bases and J 3 bases; nucleotides not matched to a gene: 5. CDR1 is SGHRS and CDR2 is YFSETQ in the germline V gene. The CDR3 has 14 amino acids. Looking up the rest from reference TRBV5-1 and TRBJ2-5 gives the full variable domain: KAGVTQTPRYLIKTRGQQVTLSCSPISGHRSVSWYQQTPGQGLQFLFEYFSETQRNKGNFPGRFSGRQFSNSRSEMNVSTLELGDSALYLCASSPGQGEETQYFGPGTRLLVL.

A single count supports this clone. The chain couples TRBV12-3 or TRBV12-4 to TRBJ1-2, with D perhaps TRBD1 (6 bases). CDR3 length: 13 residues. Trimming stripped 3 bases from V and 8 bases from J, with 13 bases between. The DNA for the CDR3 is TGTGCCAGCAGTTTGGGGGGGCATAAGGGCTACACCTTC. Amino acid sequence: CASSLGGHKGYTF.

The chain couples TRBV5-1 to TRBJ1-2; the D gene is possibly TRBD1 (5 bases). The CDR3 is 16 amino acids. V was clipped by 2 bases and J by 4 bases, with 18 bases between them. CDR1 is SGHRS, CDR2 YFSETQ, per germline. CDR3 sequence: CASSFNEDTTRYGYTF. Here the CDR3 DNA reads TGCGCCAGCAGCTTTAATGAGGACACTACGCGCTATGGCTACACCTTC.

The CDR3 nucleotides are TGTGCCAGCAGCCAAGATCACCTCCTCCCCGAGGATGAGCAGTTCTTC. It translates to CASSQDHLLPEDEQFF. This rearrangement joins TRBV14 to TRBJ2-1; unclear D gene. The CDR3 has 16 amino acids. Trimming took 0 bases from V and 8 from J, leaving 17 bases between them. The V gene's germline CDR1 is SGHDN and CDR2 FVKESK.

The chain employs TRBV4-1 and TRBJ2-5; a weak D match, TRBD2 (6 bases). This CDR3 is built from 16 residues. Germline V lookup: CDR1 MGHRA, CDR2 YSYEKL. V was shortened by 1 base and J by 3 bases, with 15 bases between the two germline ends. For the CDR3, the DNA is TGCGCCAGCAGCCAAGGGAGGGGACCCGATAAAGAGACCCAGTACTTC. This encodes CASSQGRGPDKETQYF.

This chain joins TRBV5-8 and TRBJ2-5; D possibly corresponds to TRBD2 (6 bases). Trimming removed 3 bases at V and 5 bases at J, with 14 bases between. Germline values: CDR1 SGHTS, CDR2 YDEGEE. The CDR3 sequence is 14 residues long. The CDR3 nucleotides are TGTGCCAGCAGCTCCCGGGGGTTTGGGGAGACCCAGTACTTC. Its protein product is CASSSRGFGETQYF.

In DNA, the CDR3 is TGCAGCGTTGTGGGTCTAGCCCGAGAGACCCAGTACTTC. This translates into CSVVGLARETQYF. This chain uses TRBV29-1 with TRBJ2-5, with D possibly matching TRBD2 (5 bases). Deletions cut 4 bases from V and 4 bases from J, with 13 bases between. In germline, CDR1 is SQVTM, CDR2 ANQGSEA. This CDR3 has 13 residues.

This chain joins TRBV18 and TRBJ2-5; D gene ambiguous. V was trimmed by 1 base and J by 5 bases, leaving 11 bases between them. The CDR3 runs 14 residues. Germline CDR1 reads KGHSH; CDR2 reads LQKENI. In DNA, the CDR3 is TGTGCCAGCTCACCACGTCGCGCCGTGGAGACCCAGTACTTC. Protein: CASSPRRAVETQYF. The full variable domain, its missing parts supplied by reference TRBV18 and TRBJ2-5, is NAGVMQNPRHLVRRRGQEARLRCSPMKGHSHVYWYRQLPEEGLKFMVYLQKENIIDESGMPKERFSAEFPKEGPSILRIQQVVRGDSAAYFCASSPRRAVETQYFGPGTRLLVL.

J is TRBJ2-3 and V is TRBV7-3; D gene ambiguous. This CDR3 is 12 amino acids long. The germline gives CDR1 SGHTA, CDR2 FQGTGA. The V and J ends lost 3 bases and 4 bases respectively, with 5 bases between them. In DNA, the CDR3 is TGTGCCAGCAGCTTCGGTTCAGATACGCAGTATTTT. Amino acid sequence: CASSFGSDTQYF.

V and J are TRBV9 and TRBJ2-5; 9 bases are shared with TRBD1. J was trimmed by 3 bases and V by 3 bases; bases with no gene match: 6. Germline V lookup: CDR1 SGDLS, CDR2 YYNGEE. This CDR3 comprises 15 residues. CDR3 nucleotide sequence: TGTGCCAGCAGCGGAGGGACAGGGTGGGAAGAGACCCAGTACTTC. Translated, it gives CASSGGTGWEETQYF. The variable domain in full, with the rest retrieved from reference TRBV9 and TRBJ2-5, is DSGVTQTPKHLITATGQRVTLRCSPRSGDLSVYWYQQSLDQGLQFLIQYYNGEERAKGNILERFSAQQFPDLHSELNLSSLELGDSALYFCASSGGTGWEETQYFGPGTRLLVL.

V is TRBV24-1 and J is TRBJ2-2; TRBD1 matches 9 bases. Germline values: CDR1 KGHDR, CDR2 SFDVKD. J was trimmed by 2 bases and V by 4 bases; bases with no gene match: 13. This CDR3 has 19 residues. In nucleotides, the CDR3 is TGTGCCACCAGTGACCGGACAGGGGTTGGAATGGGAAACACCGGGGAGCTGTTTTTT. Its protein is CATSDRTGVGMGNTGELFF.

In its sample, this clone was seen a few times. The genes are TRBV11-2 and TRBJ2-3, with 10 positions matching TRBD1. Germline lookup yields CDR1 SGHAT and CDR2 FQNNGV. This CDR3 comprises 15 residues. J was trimmed by 4 bases and V by 5 bases; bases with no gene match: 6. The CDR3 protein is CASSAGTGASDTQYF. CDR3 nucleotides: TGTGCCAGCAGCGCCGGGACAGGGGCCTCAGATACGCAGTATTTT.

The chain links TRBV6-5 to TRBJ1-2, with 7 nucleotides matching TRBD1. This CDR3 region has 14 residues. The germline V gene encodes CDR1 MNHEY and CDR2 SVGAGI. Losses at the gene ends were 6 bases for V and 8 bases for J; bases not matched to a gene: 12. The CDR3 loop is CASRTLDRAGGYTF. CDR3 DNA sequence: TGTGCCAGCAGAACCCTAGACAGGGCGGGGGGCTACACCTTC.

The rearrangement joins TRBV28 to TRBJ1-2; D is unresolved. The V gene's germline CDR1 is MDHEN and CDR2 SYDVKM. The CDR3 sequence is 13 residues long. Trimming removed 5 bases from V and 5 bases from J, with 12 bases in between. CDR3 bases: TGTGCCAGCAGTACGAAGAGTTCTTATGGCTACACCTTC. Residues: CASSTKSSYGYTF.

V is TRBV13 and J is TRBJ2-1, with D unclear. The V and J ends lost 5 bases and 2 bases respectively, with 19 bases between them. Germline assignment: CDR1 PRHDT and CDR2 FYEKMQ (reference sequence). This CDR3 contains 17 residues. CDR3 protein: CASSPPSTGHPYNEQFF. The DNA for the CDR3 is TGTGCCAGCAGCCCCCCTTCGACTGGCCACCCCTACAATGAGCAGTTCTTC.

The chain is built from TRBV6-5 and TRBJ1-5; D is uncertain. Germline V gene data show CDR1 as MNHEY and CDR2 as SVGAGI. The germline V and J ends were trimmed by 1 base and 7 bases, with 11 bases remaining between them. The CDR3 consists of 14 residues. This chain's CDR3 is CASSYYRGMQPQHF. CDR3 DNA sequence: TGTGCCAGCAGTTACTACCGGGGAATGCAGCCCCAGCATTTT.

The rearrangement joins TRBV10-2 to TRBJ1-3; a possible D gene is TRBD1 (5 bases). V was clipped by 8 bases and J by 2 bases, with 16 bases between them. Germline CDR1 is WSHSY and CDR2 is SAAADI. The CDR3 covers 15 residues. The CDR3: CASGPGRLAGNTIYF. The CDR3 DNA sequence: TGCGCCAGCGGACCAGGGCGGCTAGCTGGAAACACCATATATTTT.

The chain carries TRBV10-3 and TRBJ1-3; D call uncertain. V lost 4 bases and J 5 bases, leaving 6 bases between the germline ends. CDR3 length equals 12 residues. Germline loops: CDR1 ENHRY, CDR2 SYGVKD. The CDR3 loop is CAISGDRNTIYF. CDR3 sequence (DNA): TGTGCCATCAGTGGAGATAGAAACACCATATATTTT.

The V and J genes are TRBV19 and TRBJ2-1; D unclear. The CDR3 is 15 amino acids. Germline lookup yields CDR1 LNHDA and CDR2 SQIVND (reference sequence). The V gene lost 0 bases and the J gene lost 4 bases, with 10 bases spanning the gap. DNA for the CDR3: TGTGCCAGTAGTATAGACCCTGGAGAGTACAATGAGCAGTTCTTC. Its protein product is CASSIDPGEYNEQFF.

The rearrangement joins TRBV7-2 to TRBJ1-4; no firm D call. V lost 5 bases, J lost 4 bases, and 17 bases lay in between. The length of the CDR3 is 16 residues. Germline CDR1 is SGHTA and CDR2 is FQGNSA. The DNA for the CDR3 is TGTGCCAGCAGCCAAAGGGCGCGGGGAAGTAATGAAAAACTGTTTTTT. The encoded protein is CASSQRARGSNEKLFF.

The chain has TRBV6-5 and TRBJ2-7, with TRBD1 as a possible D gene (6 bases). The CDR3 consists of 13 residues. Germline V gene data show CDR1 as MNHEY and CDR2 as SVGAGI. Deletions cut 7 bases from V and 3 bases from J, with 13 bases between. In DNA form, the CDR3 reads TGTGCCAGCAAAGAGGGGGTAATCTACGAGCAGTACTTC. This encodes CASKEGVIYEQYF.

V gene TRBV25-1 combines with J gene TRBJ2-5; D unresolved. This CDR3 region has 17 residues. The germline V and J ends were trimmed by 3 bases and 3 bases, with 20 bases remaining between them. Per germline, CDR1 MGHDK and CDR2 SYGVNS. The CDR3 nucleotides are TGTGCCAGCAGTGATAAAAAGCGAACTTACAACGAAGAGACCCAGTACTTC. Translation: CASSDKKRTYNEETQYF. The full variable domain, its missing parts supplied by reference TRBV25-1 and TRBJ2-5, is EADIYQTPRYLVIGTGKKITLECSQTMGHDKMYWYQQDPGMELHLIHYSYGVNSTEKGDLSSESTVSRIRTEHFPLTLESARPSHTSQYLCASSDKKRTYNEETQYFGPGTRLLVL.

The V call is TRBV7-9, the J call TRBJ2-3; TRBD2 is a possible D gene (6 bases). This CDR3 is 15 amino acids long. Germline V CDR1 and CDR2: SEHNR, FQNEAQ (reference sequence). Trimming stripped 6 bases from V and 1 base from J, with 14 bases between. The CDR3 DNA sequence: TGTGCCAGCAGTGCTAGGACTATCGGCACAGATACGCAGTATTTT. It translates to CASSARTIGTDTQYF.

Written as DNA, the CDR3 is TGTGCCAGCAGTTTCCTACAGGGGGCCGGGAACACTGAAGCTTTCTTT. Its translation is CASSFLQGAGNTEAFF. The genes are TRBV27 and TRBJ1-1; 9 bases are shared with TRBD1. Germline V gene lookup returns CDR1 MNHEY and CDR2 SMNVEV (reference sequence). The ends lost 3 bases at V and 1 base at J; junction bases unmatched: 6. The CDR3 is 16 amino acids.

The V and J genes are TRBV27 and TRBJ2-3; the match to TRBD2 covers 8 bases. This CDR3 region has 14 residues. V gave up 7 bases and J gave up 6 bases; unmatched junction bases: 9. CDR1 and CDR2 (germline): MNHEY, SMNVEV (reference sequence). The CDR3 reads CASTSGGSFDTQYF. CDR3 nucleotide sequence: TGTGCCAGCACAAGCGGGGGCTCTTTTGATACGCAGTATTTT.

CDR3 sequence (DNA): TGTGCCAGCTCACAGAGGGAGACACAGTCCCGTCCGAATGAAAAACTGTTTTTT. It codes for CASSQRETQSRPNEKLFF. The V gene is TRBV18, the J gene TRBJ1-4; D unresolved. The CDR3 runs to 18 residues. The germline V gene has CDR1 KGHSH and CDR2 LQKENI. Trimming stripped 4 bases from V and 5 bases from J, with 23 bases between.

CDR3 DNA: TGCGCCAGCAGCCGAGGTAGACTAGATGTGAACACTGAAGCTTTCTTT. It codes for CASSRGRLDVNTEAFF. V is TRBV4-1 and J is TRBJ1-1; D remains ambiguous. The V gene's germline CDR1 is MGHRA and CDR2 YSYEKL. The CDR3 totals 16 residues. The V and J ends lost 4 bases and 0 bases respectively, with 15 bases between them.